What follows are 15 T cell receptor beta chains derived from one specimen sequenced in a study of CD8+ T cells in alopecia areata. Reverse transcribed after extraction, RNA yielded cDNA as the sequencing template. Sequencing used immunoSEQ multiplex PCR; TCRdb keeps in-frame clones, though not all of them. Listed for the sample are some 1,700 clones, none seen a single time. After pooling, cutaneous lymph node cells were sorted with CD4, CD8alpha, NKG2D, NKG2ACE and other markers. The sequencing sample was made of CD8+ T cells sorted from a lymph node. The receptors originated from a C3H/HeJ mouse with alopecia areata. For this mouse line, the MHC haplotype is H2-k.

By share, this clone ranks as medium-sized (0.01 to 0.1%). The germline and genes are mouse ones. Coverage ceases 4 residues before the CDR3 finishes, and the germline J gene fills in the end. The rearrangement uses TRBV1 and TRBJ2-5, with TRBD2 identical over 9 bases. J gave up 1 base and V 2 bases, and 1 base lay outside the gene matches. This CDR3 contains 15 residues. Germline V CDR1 and CDR2: NSQYPW, LRSPGD (reference sequence). The DNA read from the CDR3 is TGCACCTGCAGTGCACGGACTGGGGACCAAGAC. Residues: CTCSARTGDQD. The entire CDR3 is CTCSARTGDQDTQYF.

This clone occurred many times. Gene names are mouse gene names. Coverage ceases 4 residues before the CDR3 finishes, and the germline J gene fills in the end. The V gene is TRBV12-1, the J gene TRBJ2-1; a weak D match, TRBD2 (7 bases). The V and J ends lost 0 bases and 4 bases respectively, with 12 bases between them. Germline CDR1 SGHSN, CDR2 HYEKVE. This CDR3 has 15 residues. The CDR3 loop is CASSLGWGRYAEQFF. CDR3 DNA (partial): TGTGCCAGCTCTCTCGGCTGGGGGCGATATGCT.

Details on this clone: The genes and germline here are from mouse. The read terminates 4 residues ahead of where the CDR3 ends, so the germline J gene completes it. This rearrangement joins TRBV13-2 to TRBJ2-7; TRBD1 is a possible D gene (5 bases). CDR1 and CDR2 (germline): NNHNN, SYGAGS (reference sequence). Trimming cost V 1 base and J 1 base, with 9 bases left between them. The CDR3 extends over 14 amino acids. The CDR3 sequence: CASGDKDKSYEQYF. The sequenced part of the CDR3 DNA is TGTGCCAGCGGTGATAAGGACAAATCCTAT.

This clone is medium-sized. Any gene name here is a mouse gene name. The CDR3 goes on 4 residues after the read ends, and that part is filled in from the germline J gene. The chain carries TRBV13-3 and TRBJ2-3, with 8 bases matching TRBD1. Germline V gene sequence: CDR1 NNHDY, CDR2 SYVADS. This CDR3 is 14 amino acids long. V was pared by 3 bases and J by 0 bases, with 0 bases of the junction left unmatched. CDR3 region: CASSGTGSAETLYF. The DNA read from the CDR3 is TGTGCCAGCAGTGGGACAGGGAGTGCAGAA.

This clone has ten or more counts. Each gene name is a mouse one. The CDR3 protein is CTCSGPGLGEDTQYF. The covered CDR3 bases are TGCACCTGCAGTGGACCGGGACTGGGGGAAGAC. This chain connects TRBV1 to TRBJ2-5; TRBD2 agrees at 11 bases. The read terminates 4 residues ahead of where the CDR3 ends, so the germline J gene completes it. The CDR3 is 15 amino acids. Germline-derived CDR1 and CDR2 are NSQYPW and LRSPGD (reference sequence).

This clone was counted ten times or more. The genes are named according to mouse. Read coverage stops 4 residues before the CDR3 terminus; the germline J gene supplies the remainder. The chain employs TRBV19 and TRBJ2-7; 8 bases line up with TRBD1. Germline loops: CDR1 FNHDT, CDR2 SITEND (reference sequence). CDR3 length: 13 residues. CDR3 sequence: CASSIHRGYEQYF. CDR3 bases read: TGTGCCAGCAGTATACACAGGGGGTAT.

This clone turned up a few times. Each gene name is a mouse one. The CDR3 end falls 4 residues outside the read, so it is completed with the germline J gene. The chain has TRBV15 and TRBJ2-7; D remains ambiguous. V was pared by 3 bases and J by 3 bases, with 6 bases between. The CDR3 length is 12 residues. CDR1 and CDR2 (germline): SGHND, FRSKSL. Incomplete CDR3 DNA: TGTGCCAGCAGTTTTCACAGCTAT. It translates to CASSFHSY. The full CDR3 protein is CASSFHSYEQYF.

This clone was counted at least ten times. Gene names and germline match the mouse. The DNA ends 4 residues before the CDR3 does, and the rest of the CDR3 is filled in from the germline J gene. The chain uses TRBV13-2 and TRBJ2-2; weak D call: TRBD1 (5 bases). V lost 0 bases to trimming and J lost 4 bases, with 7 bases between them. CDR1 NNHNN and CDR2 SYGAGS come from the germline V gene (reference sequence). This CDR3 region has 14 residues. The DNA read from the CDR3 is TGTGCCAGCGGTGATGCAGGGAGCACCGGG. This translates into CASGDAGSTG. The complete CDR3 reads CASGDAGSTGQLYF.

This clone came up many times. Genes and germline are mouse. Coverage ceases 4 residues before the CDR3 finishes, and the germline J gene fills in the end. This chain links TRBV13-1 with TRBJ2-7; TRBD1 might be the D (6 bases). Trimming removed 6 bases from V and 2 bases from J, with 9 bases in between. Germline CDR1 reads NSHNY; CDR2 reads SYGAGN. This CDR3 spans 12 amino acids. The CDR3 loop is CASKDRTYEQYF. The sequenced part of the CDR3 DNA is TGTGCCAGCAAGGACAGAACCTAT.

Ten or more counts support this clone. The limits of the CDR3 on the DNA are not certain, so only TCRdb's listed CDR3 is given. The genes and germline here are from mouse. This chain uses TRBV29 with TRBJ1-2; the D call in the table, TRBD1, was not verified against the DNA. From its first to its last residue, the CDR3 has 15 amino acids. The V gene's germline CDR1 is MSHET and CDR2 SYDVDS. CDR3: CASSSSTGGGSDYTF.

Relative to its sample, this clone is medium-sized. Gene names are mouse gene names. Sequencing ends 4 residues short of the CDR3 end; the germline J gene provides the rest. This chain connects TRBV19 to TRBJ2-7; TRBD2 agrees at 11 bases. This CDR3 is 15 amino acids long. CDR1 and CDR2 (germline): FNHDT, SITEND (reference sequence). The covered CDR3 bases are TGTGCCAGCAGTTCCACCGGGACTGGGGGTTAT. Translated, it gives CASSSTGTGGY. The full CDR3 is CASSSTGTGGYEQYF.

There are a few counts of this clone. Gene names refer to mouse genes. Read data end 4 residues before the CDR3 end; the end is taken from the germline J gene. The chain couples TRBV13-3 to TRBJ1-2, with 10 bases that match TRBD1. Germline V lookup: CDR1 NNHDY, CDR2 SYVADS. CDR3 length: 14 amino acids. The CDR3 region is CASSDADRGRDYTF. CDR3 DNA (partial): TGTGCCAGCAGTGATGCAGACAGGGGGCGC.

Only a few counts were recorded for this clone. The gene symbols are mouse symbols. Read coverage stops 3 residues before the CDR3 terminus; the germline J gene supplies the remainder. The rearrangement links TRBV13-1 to TRBJ1-6; TRBD1 agrees at 8 bases. TRBJ1-6 is placed among ORFs of uncertain function. V lost 3 bases, J lost 10 bases, and 3 bases stayed unmatched. CDR1 is NSHNY and CDR2 is SYGAGN in the germline V gene. The CDR3 is 13 residues long. This chain's CDR3 is CASSADRGSPLYF. CDR3 bases read: TGTGCCAGCAGTGCCGACAGGGGATCGCCC.

This clone turned up a few times. Gene names follow the mouse nomenclature. The CDR3 end lies 4 residues beyond the end of the read and is filled in from the germline J gene. This rearrangement joins TRBV5 to TRBJ2-1, with TRBD2 matching 10 bases. V shed 4 bases, J shed 5 bases, and the junction held 8 bases outside the gene matches. This CDR3 has 16 amino acids. From germline, CDR1 is LGHNA and CDR2 YNLKQL (reference sequence). CDR3 amino acids: CASSLDWGEWDAEQFF. CDR3 DNA, as far as it was read: TGTGCCAGCAGCCTCGACTGGGGGGAGTGGGATGCT.

Concerning this clone itself: Mouse gene names apply. The read terminates 4 residues before the CDR3 end, so the remaining end is supplied by the germline J gene. The chain couples TRBV13-2 to TRBJ2-5; 9 bases line up with TRBD2. Germline loops: CDR1 NNHNN, CDR2 SYGAGS (reference sequence). The junction had 2 bases not matched to a gene; V was cut back by 5 bases and J by 1 base. CDR3 length: 14 amino acids. Here the CDR3 reads CASGHWGDQDTQYF. The part of the CDR3 DNA that was read is TGTGCCAGCGGGCACTGGGGGGACCAAGAC.